This T cell receptor beta chain was found in a study of T cell repertoires in cytomegalovirus infection. About the study: Recently identified HLA-C-restricted CMV epitopes were among the peptides used. Evidence of both CMV infection and a matching HLA type came from public TCR beta signatures. The study's findings and limits: Of the TCR beta families, the public ones yielded a cumulative frequency that identified carriers of CMV plus the relevant HLA. Within the response measured ex vivo, HLA-C-restricted CMV-specific TCR beta clonotypes were dominant.

TCRdb re-called the reads with MiXCR, one entry per CDR3 protein. The sample shows about 830,000 distinct CDR3 sequences, over 25% of them seen only once. A word on this clonotype: Antigen specificity is unknown.

Germline V gene sequence: CDR1 SEHNR, CDR2 FQNEAQ (reference sequence). Trimming shortened V by 3 bases and J by 13 bases, and 15 bases separated the two germline ends. This CDR3 has 12 residues. This TCR was sampled from a human donor in good health (CMV status not recorded). Some clones in this sample may be carry-over from other donors' samples. Specimen: cultured CD8+ T cells from PBMCs, collected from culture after CMV antigen stimulation. V usage is TRBV7-9 and J usage is TRBJ2-5; D is possibly TRBD1 or TRBD2 (5 bases each). The CDR3 DNA reads as TGTGCCAGCAGCTTGGGGACCACCGAGCCGTACTTC. This encodes CASSLGTTEPYF. The full variable domain, in which reference TRBV7-9 and TRBJ2-5 provide the parts outside the CDR3, is DTGVSQNPRHKITKRGQNVTFRCDPISEHNRLYWYRQTLGQGPEFLTYFQNEAQLEKSRLLSDRFSAERPKGSFSTLEIQRTEQGDSAMYLCASSLGTTEPYFGPGTRLLVL.